This T cell receptor beta chain appears in the sequencing data of a study of shared clonotypes between healthy human individuals. Naive CD8 cells were CD45RO-negative, positively selected for CCR7, excluding terminally differentiated effector memory CD45RA+ cells. At a deep level, the assay was run. Sorted-subset replicate PCRs used about 0.2 ug DNA, approximately 27,000 T cell genomes. Only in-frame clones appear in the TCRdb table, and some are missing; sequencing was by immunoSEQ multiplex PCR. The table records 2 million to 2.5 million clones, about 93% of them present only once. J was trimmed by 3 bases and V by 4 bases; bases with no gene match: 4. This CDR3 has 16 residues. CDR1 is SGHAT, CDR2 FQNNGV, per germline.

The sequenced sample was naive CD8+ T cells from PBMCs. J is TRBJ2-2 and V is TRBV11-2; 11 nucleotides match TRBD1. This receptor was taken from a man aged 18 to 29 in good health. Some clones in this sample may be carry-over from other donors' samples. The CDR3 DNA follows: TGTGCCAGCAGCTCCCGGACAGGGGGCGACACCGGGGAGCTGTTTTTT. Translation gives CASSSRTGGDTGELFF.